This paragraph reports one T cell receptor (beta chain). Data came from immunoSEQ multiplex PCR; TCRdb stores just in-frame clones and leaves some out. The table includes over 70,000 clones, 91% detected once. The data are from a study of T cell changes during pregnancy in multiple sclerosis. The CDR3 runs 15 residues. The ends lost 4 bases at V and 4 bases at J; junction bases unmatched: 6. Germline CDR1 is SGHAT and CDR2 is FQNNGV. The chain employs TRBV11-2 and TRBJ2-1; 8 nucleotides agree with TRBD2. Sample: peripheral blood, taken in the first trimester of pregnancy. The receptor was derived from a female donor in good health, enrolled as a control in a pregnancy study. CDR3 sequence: CASSSRLARYNEQFF. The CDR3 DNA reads TGTGCCAGCAGCTCCCGACTAGCGCGGTACAATGAGCAGTTCTTC. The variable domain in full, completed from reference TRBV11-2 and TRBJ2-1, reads EAGVAQSPRYKIIEKRQSVAFWCNPISGHATLYWYQQILGQGPKLLIQFQNNGVVDDSQLPKDRFSAERLKGVDSTLKIQPAKLEDSAVYLCASSSRLARYNEQFFGPGTRLTVL.